The clone carrying this T cell receptor (beta chain) was found many times. Its antigen is currently unknown. This sample was taken from a study of spatial heterogeneity in lung cancer. Time point noted: sample taken at primary tumor resection. Sequencing covered unsorted whole RNA taken from tumor, nontumor lung or frozen PBMC. Study results and caveats: It was found that expanded intratumoral alpha and beta TCR counts tracked tumor mutation counts.

Each CDR3 protein is one row after TCRdb ran MiXCR on the 5' RACE reads. The sample has more than 8,000 distinct CDR3 sequences; about 10% are singletons. The CDR3 totals 15 residues. Unmatched junction bases numbered 3, after V lost 4 bases and J lost 3 bases. Germline V gene sequence: CDR1 SGHTA, CDR2 FQGNSA. Specimen: lung tumor tissue, collected at surgery. The chain is built from TRBV7-2 and TRBJ2-7, with 13 bases matching TRBD2. This TCR was sampled from a female donor with early-stage non-small cell lung cancer. CDR3 region: CASSSGLAGIYEQYF. CDR3 nucleotide sequence: TGTGCCAGCAGCTCGGGACTAGCGGGGATCTACGAGCAGTACTTC.